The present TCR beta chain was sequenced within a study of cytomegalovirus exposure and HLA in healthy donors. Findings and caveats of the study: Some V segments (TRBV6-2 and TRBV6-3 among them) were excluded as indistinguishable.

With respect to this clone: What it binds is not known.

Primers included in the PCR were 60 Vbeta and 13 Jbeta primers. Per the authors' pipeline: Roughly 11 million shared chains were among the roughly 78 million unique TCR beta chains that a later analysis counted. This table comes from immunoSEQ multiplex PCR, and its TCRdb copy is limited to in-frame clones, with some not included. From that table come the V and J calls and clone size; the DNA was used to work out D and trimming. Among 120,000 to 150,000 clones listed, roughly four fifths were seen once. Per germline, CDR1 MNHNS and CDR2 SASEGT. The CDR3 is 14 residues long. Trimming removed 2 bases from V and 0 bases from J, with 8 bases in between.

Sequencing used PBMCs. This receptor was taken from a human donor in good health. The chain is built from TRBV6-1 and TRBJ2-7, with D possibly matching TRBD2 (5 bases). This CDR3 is CASSEIEGSYEQYF. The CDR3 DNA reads TGTGCCAGCAGTGAAATTGAGGGCTCCTACGAGCAGTACTTC.